The 16 T cell receptor beta chains reported below all come from one sample, sequenced in a study of CD8+ T cells in alopecia areata. The authors extracted RNA and reverse transcribed it into cDNA as the sequencing template. Profiled with immunoSEQ multiplex PCR; TCRdb holds only in-frame clones, not every one. The sample contains about 140,000 clones, approximately 49% of which appear only once. Sequenced material: CD4+ T cells sorted from blood, taken at week 0. Receptors originate from a human donor with alopecia areata.

CDR3 loop: CASSEGPGYEQYF. CDR3 DNA sequence: TGTGCCAGCAGTGAAGGGCCCGGATACGAGCAGTACTTC. This chain uses TRBV2 with TRBJ2-7, with D uncertain. This CDR3 region has 13 residues. CDR1 is SNHLY and CDR2 is FYNNEI in the germline V gene. The V gene lost 1 base and the J gene lost 4 bases, with 8 bases spanning the gap.

The V gene is TRBV23-1, the J gene TRBJ2-1; the D gene is possibly TRBD2 (5 bases). TRBV23-1 has ORF status, its function being uncertain. Trimming removed 3 bases from V and 3 bases from J, with 15 bases in between. CDR3 length equals 16 residues. The CDR3 nucleotides are TGCGCCAGCAGTCATAGGTGGCGGGTCTACTACAATGAGCAGTTCTTC. This sequence encodes CASSHRWRVYYNEQFF.

There are a few counts of this clone. V usage is TRBV29-1 and J usage is TRBJ2-3; TRBD2 might be the D (6 bases). The ends were cut back, 1 base at V and 2 bases at J, with 19 bases in the middle. The CDR3 consists of 17 residues. CDR1 is SQVTM, CDR2 ANQGSEA, per germline. The CDR3 loop is CSVEVPASAASTDTQYF. In DNA, the CDR3 is TGCAGCGTTGAAGTGCCTGCTAGCGCTGCGTCCACAGATACGCAGTATTTT.

A few counts support this clone. This sample also contains other DNA sequences that code for the same CDR3. The chain recombines TRBV29-1 with TRBJ2-7; no definite D call. The CDR3 totals 11 residues. Trimming stripped 3 bases from V and 1 base from J, with 4 bases between. The germline gives CDR1 SQVTM, CDR2 ANQGSEA. The CDR3 loop reads CSVEVSYEQYF. As DNA, the CDR3 is TGCAGCGTTGAGGTTTCCTACGAGCAGTACTTC.

This clone was detected a few times. The genes are TRBV18 and TRBJ2-1; D tentatively reads TRBD1 or TRBD2 (5 bases each). The CDR3 is made up of 12 amino acids. Germline CDR1 reads KGHSH; CDR2 reads LQKENI. V was pared by 8 bases and J by 7 bases, with 12 bases between. DNA for the CDR3: TGTGCCAGCGGCAGGGACGAGAATGAGCAGTTCTTC. Encoded protein: CASGRDENEQFF.

This clone has just a few counts. This rearrangement joins TRBV29-1 to TRBJ1-2; D uncertain. The CDR3 is 12 residues long. Trimming pared 6 bases from V and 3 bases from J, leaving 11 bases between. Per the germline V gene, CDR1 is SQVTM and CDR2 is ANQGSEA. Written as DNA, the CDR3 is TGCAGCGTGACGCATGGGGACTATGGCTACACCTTC. Translated: CSVTHGDYGYTF.

This clone occurred a few times. V and J are TRBV10-3 and TRBJ1-2; tentatively, D is TRBD1 (5 bases). Germline-derived CDR1 and CDR2 are ENHRY and SYGVKD. V lost 6 bases and J 5 bases, leaving 25 bases between the germline ends. The CDR3 sequence is 17 residues long. CDR3 region: CAIRGMNPPRDLYGYTF. The CDR3 DNA reads TGTGCCATCAGGGGGATGAACCCTCCAAGGGACCTATATGGCTACACCTTC.

The CDR3 protein is CASSLQGYEQYF. The CDR3 coding sequence is TGCGCCAGCAGCTTACAGGGCTACGAGCAGTACTTC. V usage is TRBV5-1 and J usage is TRBJ2-7; the D gene is possibly TRBD1 (6 bases). The CDR3 is 12 amino acids. From germline, CDR1 is SGHRS and CDR2 YFSETQ. With 2 bases removed from V and 3 bases from J, the gap between germline ends came to 6 bases.

Regarding this clone: At the DNA level, this CDR3 is encoded by other sequences in the same sample as well. V is TRBV5-1 and J is TRBJ1-2; unclear D gene. Trimming took 0 bases from V and 8 from J, leaving 11 bases between them. The CDR3 is 13 amino acids. Germline assignment: CDR1 SGHRS and CDR2 YFSETQ. CDR3 bases: TGCGCCAGCAGCTTGGACTCACGGGGAGGCTACACCTTC. This gives the protein CASSLDSRGGYTF. The full variable domain, its missing parts supplied by reference TRBV5-1 and TRBJ1-2, is KAGVTQTPRYLIKTRGQQVTLSCSPISGHRSVSWYQQTPGQGLQFLFEYFSETQRNKGNFPGRFSGRQFSNSRSEMNVSTLELGDSALYLCASSLDSRGGYTFGSGTRLTVV.

The gene calls are TRBV4-1 and TRBJ1-5; D remains unclear. CDR1 and CDR2 (germline): MGHRA, YSYEKL. Trimming pared 1 base from V and 2 bases from J, leaving 6 bases between. This CDR3 is 14 amino acids long. In DNA, the CDR3 is TGCGCCAGCAGCCAAGGGACTGGCAATCAGCCCCAGCATTTT. Protein sequence: CASSQGTGNQPQHF.

The V gene is TRBV30, the J gene TRBJ1-2; 7 nucleotides agree with TRBD1. CDR1 GTSNPN and CDR2 SVGIG come from the germline V gene (reference sequence). Germline trimming cut 6 bases from V and 3 bases from J; bases unmatched to any gene: 4. The CDR3 loop spans 12 amino acids. The chain's CDR3 is CACHRGDYGYTF. CDR3 in DNA: TGTGCCTGCCACAGGGGAGACTATGGCTACACCTTC.

This chain joins TRBV18 and TRBJ2-1; TRBD1 aligns across 8 bases. Germline V gene sequence: CDR1 KGHSH, CDR2 LQKENI. The CDR3 consists of 18 residues. J lost 3 bases, V lost 0 bases, and 10 bases had no gene match. In nucleotides, the CDR3 is TGTGCCAGCTCACCACCGGGACAGGCGGCTATTAGCTACAATGAGCAGTTCTTC. Translation: CASSPPGQAAISYNEQFF.

This chain connects TRBV29-1 to TRBJ2-3; 7 bases line up with TRBD1. Germline CDR1 reads SQVTM; CDR2 reads ANQGSEA. Trimming took 3 bases from V and 6 from J; bases not matched to a gene: 0. This CDR3 region has 11 residues. The DNA of the CDR3 is TGCAGCGTTGAGACAGGGGATACGCAGTATTTT. Translation: CSVETGDTQYF.

This clone has more than one count but fewer than ten. The V and J genes are TRBV7-9 and TRBJ1-2; the D gene is possibly TRBD1 (6 bases). This CDR3 has 11 amino acids. Trimming removed 6 bases from V and 10 bases from J, with 12 bases in between. In germline, CDR1 is SEHNR, CDR2 FQNEAQ (reference sequence). CDR3 protein: CASRETGPYTF. CDR3 nucleotides: TGTGCCAGCAGAGAGACAGGCCCCTACACCTTC. The entire variable domain, with the rest obtained from reference TRBV7-9 and TRBJ1-2, is as follows: DTGVSQNPRHKITKRGQNVTFRCDPISEHNRLYWYRQTLGQGPEFLTYFQNEAQLEKSRLLSDRFSAERPKGSFSTLEIQRTEQGDSAMYLCASRETGPYTFGSGTRLTVV.

The V and J genes are TRBV29-1 and TRBJ2-3; 10 bases agree with TRBD2. This CDR3 comprises 16 residues. CDR1 and CDR2 (germline): SQVTM, ANQGSEA. The trim removed 7 bases at V and 1 base at J, leaving 11 bases unmatched. Here the CDR3 reads CSARRTSGTGTDTQYF. In nucleotides, the CDR3 is TGCAGCGCCCGGCGGACTAGCGGTACTGGCACAGATACGCAGTATTTT.

This chain links TRBV2 with TRBJ2-1; TRBD2 might be the D (5 bases). V lost 8 bases and J lost 13, with 12 bases in between. This CDR3 region has 10 residues. CDR1 and CDR2 from the germline V gene are SNHLY and FYNNEI. This CDR3 reads CASGSLGQFF. In nucleotides, the CDR3 is TGTGCCAGCGGATCACTAGGCCAGTTCTTC.